This T cell receptor (beta chain) was profiled in a study of blood T cell repertoires in COVID-19. Study information: Acute-phase and convalescent COVID-19 samples originated in the United States, Italy and Spain. T cells, B-cell-depleted T cells, or PBMCs provided the cDNA or gDNA that served as material.

J lost 7 bases, V lost 8 bases, and 4 bases had no gene match. The CDR3 has 13 residues. Germline V gene sequence: CDR1 MRHNA, CDR2 SNTAGT. Data came from immunoSEQ multiplex PCR; TCRdb stores just in-frame clones and leaves some out. The sample has fewer than 150,000 clones, 85% seen once; the top ten hold over 2.5%. Material for sequencing was peripheral blood. The chain is built from TRBV6-4 and TRBJ1-6; TRBD1 agrees at 8 bases. This clonotype was sampled from a man aged 45-65 years with acute or convalescent COVID-19. The CDR3 DNA follows: TGTGCCAGCGGGACAGGTTTCAATTCACCCCTCCACTTT. It is translated as CASGTGFNSPLHF.